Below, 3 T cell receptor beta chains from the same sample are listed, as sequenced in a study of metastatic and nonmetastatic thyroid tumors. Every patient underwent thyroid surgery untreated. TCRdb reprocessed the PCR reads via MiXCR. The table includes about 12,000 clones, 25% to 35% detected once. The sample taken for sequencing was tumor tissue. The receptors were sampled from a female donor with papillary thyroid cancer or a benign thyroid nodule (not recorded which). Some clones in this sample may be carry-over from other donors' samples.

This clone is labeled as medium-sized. This CDR3 is CASSIAGDNQPQHF. CDR3 nucleotide sequence: TGCGCCAGCAGCATCGCAGGAGACAATCAGCCCCAGCATTTT. This sequence joins TRBV5-1 and TRBJ1-5; no firm D call. V was trimmed by 4 bases and J by 3 bases, leaving 11 bases between them. Looked up from germline, CDR1 is SGHRS and CDR2 is YFSETQ. The CDR3 totals 14 residues.

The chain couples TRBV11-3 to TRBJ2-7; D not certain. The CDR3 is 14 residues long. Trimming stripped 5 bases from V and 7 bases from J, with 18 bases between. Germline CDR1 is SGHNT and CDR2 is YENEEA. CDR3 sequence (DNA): TGTGCCAGCAGCCCCTATTCGGACCCCTGGGAGCAGTACTTC. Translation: CASSPYSDPWEQYF.

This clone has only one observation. The CDR3: CSALDGGRVYEQYF. In DNA, the CDR3 is TGCAGTGCCCTTGACGGGGGAAGGGTGTACGAGCAGTACTTC. The genes are TRBV20-1 and TRBJ2-7, with D perhaps TRBD2 (6 bases). With 6 bases removed from V and 4 bases from J, the gap between germline ends came to 19 bases. Germline V lookup: CDR1 DFQATT, CDR2 SNEGSKA (reference sequence). The CDR3 is 14 residues long.